Listed here are 28 T cell receptor beta chains from one sample, sequenced in a study of blood T cell repertoires in COVID-19. Some clones are missing from TCRdb's copy, which holds only in-frame ones; the method was immunoSEQ multiplex PCR. This sample has 150,000 or so clones, with around 84% found just once. Sequenced: peripheral blood. The receptors were sampled from a man at least 80 years old with acute or convalescent COVID-19.

The chain links TRBV18 to TRBJ1-5; 7 nucleotides align to TRBD1. V lost 5 bases to trimming and J lost 4 bases; unmatched junction nucleotides: 2. The CDR3 spans 13 residues. In germline, CDR1 is KGHSH, CDR2 LQKENI. The CDR3, as DNA: TGTGCCAGCTCAAAACAGGGGAATCAGCCCCAGCATTTT. Translating gives CASSKQGNQPQHF.

This chain connects TRBV2 to TRBJ2-3; 9 positions match TRBD1. Germline V gives CDR1 SNHLY, CDR2 FYNNEI. After removal of 4 bases from V and 2 bases from J, the junction contained 7 bases not matched to a gene. This CDR3 region has 16 residues. The CDR3 spells CASSAGDRATTDTQYF. The CDR3 DNA reads TGTGCCAGCAGTGCAGGGGACAGGGCCACCACAGATACGCAGTATTTT.

The chain couples TRBV19 to TRBJ1-5, with 8 bases matching TRBD1. Germline V gives CDR1 LNHDA, CDR2 SQIVND (reference sequence). CDR3 length: 16 residues. With V trimmed by 2 bases and J by 7 bases, 10 bases remained unmatched. This CDR3 reads CASSIIRGQGGQPQHF. In DNA form, the CDR3 reads TGTGCCAGTAGTATAATCCGAGGACAGGGCGGACAGCCCCAGCATTTT.

The V gene is TRBV29-1, the J gene TRBJ2-6, with a weak D call TRBD1 (6 bases). The CDR3 has 17 amino acids. V was trimmed by 7 bases and J by 4 bases, leaving 23 bases between them. Germline values: CDR1 SQVTM, CDR2 ANQGSEA. The CDR3 region has the DNA TGCAGCGCTCTGTCTAGACAGGACACGGGAGGGGCCAACGTCCTGACTTTC. This sequence encodes CSALSRQDTGGANVLTF.

This sequence joins TRBV19 and TRBJ2-3; 10 bases align to TRBD2. CDR1 and CDR2 from the germline V gene are LNHDA and SQIVND (reference sequence). The CDR3 is 14 amino acids. The J segment lost 3 bases and the V segment lost 7 bases, leaving 4 bases of the junction unmatched. CDR3 DNA sequence: TGTGCCAGTAATTTAGCGGGAGGAACAGATACGCAGTATTTT. It is translated as CASNLAGGTDTQYF.

This chain joins TRBV5-5 and TRBJ2-7; tentatively, D is TRBD2 (6 bases). V lost 2 bases and J lost 5, with 8 bases in between. Germline V gives CDR1 SGHKS, CDR2 YYEKEE (reference sequence). The CDR3 loop spans 12 amino acids. The DNA of the CDR3 is TGTGCCAGCAGCTTTGGAGGGAACGAGCAGTACGTC. This translates into CASSFGGNEQYV.

This clone has a single count. The rearrangement uses TRBV18 and TRBJ2-7; 8 bases map to TRBD1. Germline V gene sequence: CDR1 KGHSH, CDR2 LQKENI. This CDR3 comprises 14 residues. With V trimmed by 3 bases and J by 2 bases, 3 bases remained unmatched. CDR3 coding DNA: TGTGCCAGCTCACCGGGGACAGGACCCTACGAGCAGTACTTC. Encoded protein: CASSPGTGPYEQYF.

V and J are TRBV19 and TRBJ2-4; D might be TRBD1 (6 bases). The ends were cut back, 1 base at V and 0 bases at J, with 10 bases in the middle. CDR1 and CDR2 (germline): LNHDA, SQIVND (reference sequence). The CDR3 spans 16 residues. This CDR3 is CASSIARQEAKNIQYF. The DNA for the CDR3 is TGTGCCAGTAGTATAGCCCGACAGGAAGCCAAAAACATTCAGTACTTC.

The chain recombines TRBV18 with TRBJ2-1, with 9 bases matching TRBD1. Losses at the gene ends were 2 bases for V and 4 bases for J; bases not matched to a gene: 6. Germline values: CDR1 KGHSH, CDR2 LQKENI. The CDR3 is 16 amino acids. The CDR3 spells CASSPVRGQGYNEQFF. CDR3 in DNA: TGTGCCAGCTCACCAGTCCGGGGACAGGGTTACAATGAGCAGTTCTTC.

V and J are TRBV6-5 and TRBJ2-3, with a tentative D call TRBD2 (5 bases). Germline V gives CDR1 MNHEY, CDR2 SVGAGI. V gave up 2 bases and J gave up 0 bases, with 12 bases separating them. The CDR3 has 16 residues. Here the CDR3 reads CASSYGSGSSTDTQYF. The CDR3 nucleotides read TGTGCCAGCAGTTACGGGTCGGGGTCTAGCACAGATACGCAGTATTTT.

The chain couples TRBV4-2 to TRBJ2-7; TRBD2 is a possible D gene (7 bases). This CDR3 region has 16 residues. V was pared by 4 bases and J by 0 bases, with 16 bases between. The germline CDR1 and CDR2 sequences are LGHNA and YNFKEQ. The CDR3 nucleotides read TGTGCCAGCAGCCGGGATGCGGGGGCTACCTCCTACGAGCAGTACTTC. Residues: CASSRDAGATSYEQYF.

This chain links TRBV3-1 (or the pseudogene TRBV3-2) with TRBJ1-6; a weak D match, TRBD1 (5 bases). CDR1 is LGHDT, CDR2 YNNKEL, per germline (reference sequence). Trimming cost V 0 bases and J 8 bases, with 8 bases left between them. The CDR3 covers 14 residues. CDR3 nucleotides: TGTGCCAGCAGCCAAGAGGGGGGGTATTCACCCCTCCACTTT. Translated, it gives CASSQEGGYSPLHF.

The rearrangement uses TRBV9 and TRBJ2-3; D might be TRBD1 (6 bases). Trimming cost V 4 bases and J 3 bases, with 18 bases left between them. Germline-derived CDR1 and CDR2 are SGDLS and YYNGEE. This CDR3 is built from 16 residues. CDR3 residues: CASSPQHTGSTDTQYF. The CDR3 DNA follows: TGTGCCAGCAGCCCCCAGCATACAGGGTCAACAGATACGCAGTATTTT.

The chain is built from TRBV6-6 and TRBJ2-7; 9 bases are shared with TRBD1. The V segment lost 2 bases and the J segment 7 bases; nucleotides outside the gene matches: 9. This CDR3 has 15 amino acids. Germline V gives CDR1 MNHNY, CDR2 SVGAGI (reference sequence). CDR3 coding DNA: TGTGCCAGCAGTTACGGGGGGACAGGGACGGGGGAGCAGTACGTC. Translated, it gives CASSYGGTGTGEQYV.

The chain has TRBV5-1 and TRBJ1-2; no definite D call. Germline V gene data show CDR1 as SGHRS and CDR2 as YFSETQ. Trimming left V 0 bases short and J 4 bases short, with 10 bases between. The CDR3 loop spans 14 amino acids. For the CDR3, the DNA is TGCGCCAGCAGCTTGGCGGAGTTTTCCTATGGCTACACCTTC. It encodes CASSLAEFSYGYTF.

This chain connects TRBV28 to TRBJ1-1; no reliable D call. V shed 2 bases and J shed 3 bases, with 10 bases lying between them. This CDR3 has 14 residues. In germline, CDR1 is MDHEN, CDR2 SYDVKM. As DNA, the CDR3 is TGTGCCAGCAGTTTAGAGGTGAGAGACACTGAAGCTTTCTTT. Its protein is CASSLEVRDTEAFF.

The chain couples TRBV19 to TRBJ1-5; TRBD1 matches 12 bases. Trimming took 5 bases from V and 0 from J; bases not matched to a gene: 2. The CDR3 totals 16 residues. Germline V gives CDR1 LNHDA, CDR2 SQIVND (reference sequence). The CDR3, as DNA: TGTGCCAGTAGTGGGGACAGGGGGCATAGCAATCAGCCCCAGCATTTT. Its translation is CASSGDRGHSNQPQHF.

V is TRBV6-5 and J is TRBJ2-1; TRBD1 agrees at 10 bases. Germline-derived CDR1 and CDR2 are MNHEY and SVGAGI. The length of the CDR3 is 15 residues. V was pared by 6 bases and J by 2 bases, with 4 bases of the junction left unmatched. The CDR3 nucleotides read TGTGCCAGCAGGCCGACAGGGGGCCCCTACAATGAGCAGTTCTTC. Translating gives CASRPTGGPYNEQFF.

CDR3 region: CASSDSGGAREQFF. The CDR3 DNA reads as TGCGCCAGCAGCGATAGCGGGGGGGCCCGTGAGCAGTTCTTC. This rearrangement joins TRBV10-1 to TRBJ2-1, with 11 bases aligning to TRBD2. The CDR3 covers 14 residues. From germline, CDR1 is WNHNN and CDR2 SYGVQD (reference sequence). With V trimmed by 6 bases and J by 9 bases, 7 bases remained unmatched.

The chain combines TRBV7-2 with TRBJ2-4; weak D call: TRBD2 (5 bases). The V gene's germline CDR1 is SGHTA and CDR2 FQGNSA. The CDR3 is made up of 19 amino acids. Trimming took off 1 base at V and 5 bases at J, with 24 bases between the two ends. The CDR3 sequence: CASSLEGGFARPVENIQYF. In DNA form, the CDR3 reads TGTGCCAGCAGCTTAGAAGGAGGATTCGCCCGACCCGTAGAAAACATTCAGTACTTC.

This clone was counted only a few times. The V call is TRBV11-2, the J call TRBJ2-1, with 8 bases matching TRBD1. Germline CDR1 and CDR2: SGHAT and FQNNGV. The V and J ends lost 5 bases and 5 bases, in that order; junction bases with no gene match: 5. The CDR3 is 14 residues long. CDR3: CASSQGQGNNEQFF. The DNA of the CDR3 is TGTGCCAGCAGCCAAGGACAGGGTAACAATGAGCAGTTCTTC.

The V and J genes are TRBV7-2 and TRBJ2-5, with D perhaps matching TRBD2 (6 bases). The CDR3 is 13 amino acids. In germline, CDR1 is SGHTA, CDR2 FQGNSA. Trimming cost V 5 bases and J 4 bases, with 11 bases left between them. CDR3 residues: CASSPGRVETQYF. The CDR3 DNA is TGTGCCAGCAGCCCCGGGAGAGTAGAGACCCAGTACTTC. Complete variable domain (other parts from reference TRBV7-2 and TRBJ2-5): GAGVSQSPSNKVTEKGKDVELRCDPISGHTALYWYRQSLGQGLEFLIYFQGNSAPDKSGLPSDRFSAERTGGSVSTLTIQRTQQEDSAVYLCASSPGRVETQYFGPGTRLLVL.

The chain recombines TRBV14 with TRBJ2-1; D is unresolved. Germline V gene sequence: CDR1 SGHDN, CDR2 FVKESK. The CDR3 is made up of 13 amino acids. The germline V and J ends were trimmed by 4 bases and 3 bases, with 7 bases remaining between them. The CDR3 coding sequence is TGTGCCAGCAGCCTAATTAGCTACAATGAGCAGTTCTTC. It is translated as CASSLISYNEQFF.

The genes are TRBV6-5 and TRBJ2-3; 9 bases map to TRBD1. V was pared by 4 bases and J by 1 base, with 0 bases of the junction left unmatched. The germline gives CDR1 MNHEY, CDR2 SVGAGI. The CDR3 sequence is 14 residues long. The CDR3 DNA follows: TGTGCCAGCAGTTGGACAGGGGGCACAGATACGCAGTATTTT. Residues: CASSWTGGTDTQYF.

The CDR3 bases are TGTGCCAGCTCACCTATTACAGGGGGCAGGACTGAAGCTTTCTTT. Translated, it gives CASSPITGGRTEAFF. This chain links TRBV18 with TRBJ1-1, with 9 positions matching TRBD1. The germline gives CDR1 KGHSH, CDR2 LQKENI. The ends lost 3 bases at V and 5 bases at J; junction bases unmatched: 7. The CDR3 length is 15 residues. The variable domain in full, with the rest retrieved from reference TRBV18 and TRBJ1-1, is NAGVMQNPRHLVRRRGQEARLRCSPMKGHSHVYWYRQLPEEGLKFMVYLQKENIIDESGMPKERFSAEFPKEGPSILRIQQVVRGDSAAYFCASSPITGGRTEAFFGQGTRLTVV.

The rearrangement joins TRBV18 to TRBJ2-2, with a possible D match to TRBD1 (6 bases). The V gene lost 3 bases and the J gene lost 0 bases, with 11 bases spanning the gap. Germline loops: CDR1 KGHSH, CDR2 LQKENI. The CDR3 extends over 16 amino acids. The CDR3 DNA reads TGTGCCAGCTCACCTCAACAGGGCTCGAACACCGGGGAGCTGTTTTTT. Its translation is CASSPQQGSNTGELFF.

This clone has a single count. This sequence joins TRBV18 and TRBJ1-1; 8 nucleotides match TRBD1. The length of the CDR3 is 13 residues. Germline V lookup: CDR1 KGHSH, CDR2 LQKENI. The J segment lost 6 bases and the V segment lost 5 bases, leaving 5 bases of the junction unmatched. The CDR3 loop reads CASSLKQGAEAFF. The CDR3 nucleotides read TGTGCCAGCTCATTAAAACAGGGGGCTGAAGCTTTCTTT.

V is TRBV11-3 and J is TRBJ2-5; a weak D match, TRBD1 (6 bases). The CDR3 sequence is 15 residues long. Trimming took off 5 bases at V and 1 base at J, with 14 bases between the two ends. From germline, CDR1 is SGHNT and CDR2 YENEEA. The DNA for the CDR3 is TGTGCCAGCAGCATCGGTGGGACATTCCAAGAGACCCAGTACTTC. It yields the protein CASSIGGTFQETQYF.